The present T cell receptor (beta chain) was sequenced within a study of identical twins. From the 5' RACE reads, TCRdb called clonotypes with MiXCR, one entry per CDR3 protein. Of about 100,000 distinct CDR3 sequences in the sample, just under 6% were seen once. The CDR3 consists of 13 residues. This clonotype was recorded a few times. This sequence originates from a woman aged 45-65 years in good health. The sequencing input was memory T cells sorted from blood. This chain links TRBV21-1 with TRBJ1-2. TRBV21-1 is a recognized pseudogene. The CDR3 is CASMREELAGYTF. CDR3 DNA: TGTGCCAGCATGAGGGAAGAGTTGGCTGGCTACACCTTC.